What follows are 21 T cell receptor beta chains derived from one specimen sequenced in a study of cytomegalovirus exposure and HLA in healthy donors. PCR primers comprised 60 Vbeta and 13 Jbeta primers. The table came from immunoSEQ multiplex PCR; TCRdb's copy has only in-frame clones and leaves some out. The data contain 75,000 to 80,000 clones, around 80% of them seen just once; the ten biggest clones take up approximately 1%. Sequencing was carried out using PBMCs. These receptors were obtained from a male donor in good health and CMV-seronegative.

This clone was detected only a few times. The rearrangement links TRBV5-1 to TRBJ2-5, with TRBD2 matching over 9 bases. The CDR3 is made up of 16 amino acids. CDR1 SGHRS and CDR2 YFSETQ come from the germline V gene. After removal of 0 bases from V and 1 base from J, the junction contained 4 bases not matched to a gene. CDR3 loop: CASSLGLADIQETQYF. The DNA of the CDR3 is TGCGCCAGCAGCTTGGGACTAGCGGATATCCAAGAGACCCAGTACTTC. Supplemented by reference TRBV5-1 and TRBJ2-5, the full variable domain reads KAGVTQTPRYLIKTRGQQVTLSCSPISGHRSVSWYQQTPGQGLQFLFEYFSETQRNKGNFPGRFSGRQFSNSRSEMNVSTLELGDSALYLCASSLGLADIQETQYFGPGTRLLVL.

This chain links TRBV6-5 with TRBJ1-2, with TRBD1 matching over 7 bases. CDR1 MNHEY and CDR2 SVGAGI come from the germline V gene. Trimming took 8 bases from V and 4 from J; bases not matched to a gene: 10. The CDR3 length is 14 residues. CDR3 sequence: CASFRQGTLYGYTF. In DNA, the CDR3 is TGTGCCAGCTTCCGACAGGGAACCCTCTATGGCTACACCTTC.

This sequence joins TRBV5-4 and TRBJ2-5; TRBD1 agrees at 7 bases. The V and J ends lost 0 bases and 3 bases, in that order; junction bases with no gene match: 2. Germline V gene lookup returns CDR1 SGHNT and CDR2 YYREEE (reference sequence). This CDR3 spans 14 amino acids. CDR3 residues: CASSLGDREETQYF. The CDR3 bases are TGTGCCAGCAGCTTGGGGGACAGAGAAGAGACCCAGTACTTC.

The chain carries TRBV19 and TRBJ1-1; D unresolved. Trimming removed 5 bases from V and 1 base from J, with 8 bases in between. The CDR3 covers 13 residues. Germline CDR1 reads LNHDA; CDR2 reads SQIVND (reference sequence). CDR3 DNA: TGTGCCAGTAGTTCTCAACAGAACACTGAAGCTTTCTTT. It yields the protein CASSSQQNTEAFF.

The rearrangement uses TRBV19 and TRBJ2-1; 8 bases fit TRBD2. Trimming took 10 bases from V and 4 from J; bases not matched to a gene: 6. The germline CDR1 and CDR2 sequences are LNHDA and SQIVND (reference sequence). The CDR3 totals 13 residues. The DNA of the CDR3 is TGTGCCACCACTAGCGGAAATTACAATGAGCAGTTCTTC. Translating it yields CATTSGNYNEQFF.

The chain employs TRBV12-2 and TRBJ2-7; the tabulated D call, TRBD2, remains unverified against the DNA. TRBV12-2 is described as a pseudogene. CDR3 length: 16 amino acids. The CDR3 DNA is TGTGCAAGTCGCTTATCGACTGCTGAGAGGCGGTACGAGCAGTACTTC. It encodes CASRLSTAERRYEQYF.

The chain combines TRBV28 with TRBJ2-3; the match to TRBD2 covers 10 bases. Germline values: CDR1 MDHEN, CDR2 SYDVKM. CDR3 length: 18 residues. V shed 1 base, J shed 3 bases, and the junction held 10 bases outside the gene matches. The CDR3, as DNA: TGTGCCAGCAGTTTATCCGCGGGGAAACTAGCGGGAACAGATACGCAGTATTTT. Protein sequence: CASSLSAGKLAGTDTQYF.

This chain uses TRBV5-1 with TRBJ1-3; 8 positions agree with TRBD1. J was trimmed by 4 bases and V by 4 bases; bases with no gene match: 10. The CDR3 covers 16 residues. Germline CDR1 and CDR2: SGHRS and YFSETQ. The CDR3 bases are TGCGCCAGCAGCCATACTCAGGGGGCATCCGGAAACACCATATATTTT. Protein: CASSHTQGASGNTIYF.

The chain couples TRBV2 to TRBJ2-7; 14 bases match TRBD2. Trimming cost V 6 bases and J 11 bases; bases outside gene matches: 6. Germline V CDR1 and CDR2: SNHLY, FYNNEI. The length of the CDR3 is 13 residues. The CDR3 region has the DNA TGTGCCAGCAGAGATACGGGACTAGCGGGAGAGTACTTC. It translates to CASRDTGLAGEYF. Together with reference TRBV2 and TRBJ2-7, the CDR3 gives the full variable domain: EPEVTQTPSHQVTQMGQEVILRCVPISNHLYFYWYRQILGQKVEFLVSFYNNEISEKSEIFDDQFSVERPDGSNFTLKIRSTKLEDSAMYFCASRDTGLAGEYFGPGTRLTVT.

The chain links TRBV7-2 to TRBJ2-1, with a possible D match to TRBD1 (6 bases). There are 14 residues in the CDR3. The germline gives CDR1 SGHTA, CDR2 FQGNSA. V dropped 0 bases and J dropped 5 bases, with 8 bases sitting between them. The CDR3: CASSLAGANNEQFF. The CDR3 nucleotides read TGTGCCAGCAGCTTAGCGGGGGCTAACAATGAGCAGTTCTTC.

This chain uses TRBV5-6 with TRBJ2-7; D ambiguous. The length of the CDR3 is 15 residues. Germline V gives CDR1 SGHDT, CDR2 YYEEEE. V gave up 0 bases and J gave up 5 bases, with 15 bases separating them. In DNA, the CDR3 is TGTGCCAGCAGCTTGGTGTGGTCTACCCTCAACGAGCAGTACTTC. Its protein product is CASSLVWSTLNEQYF.

This chain joins TRBV7-6 and TRBJ1-1; no clear D gene. Germline CDR1 SGHVS, CDR2 FNYEAQ. The V end lost 3 bases, the J end lost 1 base, and 6 bases lay between the germline ends. The CDR3 has 13 residues. This CDR3 reads CASSFSGNTEAFF. The DNA of the CDR3 is TGTGCCAGCAGCTTTTCAGGGAACACTGAAGCTTTCTTT.

The chain couples TRBV5-5 to TRBJ2-7, with D unclear. Looked up from germline, CDR1 is SGHKS and CDR2 is YYEKEE (reference sequence). Trimming cost V 0 bases and J 2 bases, with 9 bases left between them. The CDR3 has 14 amino acids. CDR3 DNA: TGTGCCAGCAGCTTGGGCCCGAACACCTACGAGCAGTACTTC. This translates into CASSLGPNTYEQYF. Combining the CDR3 with reference TRBV5-5 and TRBJ2-7 gives the whole variable domain DAGVTQSPTHLIKTRGQQVTLRCSPISGHKSVSWYQQVLGQGPQFIFQYYEKEERGRGNFPDRFSARQFPNYSSELNVNALLLGDSALYLCASSLGPNTYEQYFGPGTRLTVT.

The chain has TRBV5-1 and TRBJ1-2, with 7 bases matching TRBD1. The CDR3 length is 15 residues. The germline V gene encodes CDR1 SGHRS and CDR2 YFSETQ. Trimming cost V 4 bases and J 1 base; bases outside gene matches: 7. CDR3 loop: CASSPTGQSNYGYTF. CDR3 DNA sequence: TGCGCCAGCAGCCCAACGGGACAGAGTAACTATGGCTACACCTTC.

The chain carries TRBV30 and TRBJ1-3; D unresolved. The V gene's germline CDR1 is GTSNPN and CDR2 SVGIG (reference sequence). The V end lost 5 bases, the J end lost 0 bases, and 5 bases lay between the germline ends. CDR3 length: 12 residues. CDR3 in amino acids: CAWHSSGNTIYF. In DNA, the CDR3 is TGTGCCTGGCATTCCTCTGGAAACACCATATATTTT.

This clone has just a few counts. V is TRBV5-6 and J is TRBJ1-1; TRBD1 aligns across 10 bases. Germline CDR1 is SGHDT and CDR2 is YYEEEE. Losses at the gene ends were 4 bases for V and 5 bases for J; bases not matched to a gene: 5. There are 14 residues in the CDR3. The CDR3 sequence is CASSLRTGGTEAFF. The CDR3 region has the DNA TGTGCCAGCAGCCTAAGGACAGGGGGAACTGAAGCTTTCTTT. The variable domain in full, completed from reference TRBV5-6 and TRBJ1-1, reads DAGVTQSPTHLIKTRGQQVTLRCSPKSGHDTVSWYQQALGQGPQFIFQYYEEEERQRGNFPDRFSGHQFPNYSSELNVNALLLGDSALYLCASSLRTGGTEAFFGQGTRLTVV.

The V and J genes are TRBV5-1 and TRBJ2-7; 7 bases line up with TRBD1. Germline CDR1 is SGHRS and CDR2 is YFSETQ. V dropped 7 bases and J dropped 5; count of bases not matched to a gene: 6. The CDR3 is made up of 12 amino acids. In DNA, the CDR3 is TGCGCCAGCTCTTCAGGACAGGACGAGCAGTACTTC. It translates to CASSSGQDEQYF.

This sequence joins TRBV19 and TRBJ2-6; the match to TRBD1 covers 8 bases. The CDR3 is 15 amino acids. V lost 6 bases to trimming and J lost 3 bases; unmatched junction nucleotides: 4. Germline loops: CDR1 LNHDA, CDR2 SQIVND (reference sequence). The CDR3 loop reads CASSTTGVGANVLTF. The DNA for the CDR3 is TGTGCCAGTAGCACGACAGGGGTTGGGGCCAACGTCCTGACTTTC. Combining the CDR3 with reference TRBV19 and TRBJ2-6 gives the whole variable domain DGGITQSPKYLFRKEGQNVTLSCEQNLNHDAMYWYRQDPGQGLRLIYYSQIVNDFQKGDIAEGYSVSREKKESFPLTVTSAQKNPTAFYLCASSTTGVGANVLTFGAGSRLTVL.

The sample holds one count of this clone. The chain employs TRBV29-1 and TRBJ1-4; possibly TRBD1 for D (5 bases). CDR1 is SQVTM, CDR2 ANQGSEA, per germline. Trimming removed 7 bases from V and 8 bases from J, with 11 bases in between. The CDR3 length is 11 residues. The CDR3, as DNA: TGCAGCGCCGGAAAGGGGGAAAAACTGTTTTTT. This codes for CSAGKGEKLFF.

The count of this clone is one. For the CDR3, the DNA is TGCAGCGTTGGGAGCGGGGAGGGGTTCGAGCAGTACTTC. As protein: CSVGSGEGFEQYF. This chain uses TRBV29-1 with TRBJ2-7; 7 nucleotides agree with TRBD2. The CDR3 contains 13 residues. V was clipped by 4 bases and J by 6 bases; unmatched bases: 9. Germline CDR1 is SQVTM and CDR2 is ANQGSEA.

This chain connects TRBV28 to TRBJ2-1; 7 bases map to TRBD1. Trimming took 7 bases from V and 7 from J; bases not matched to a gene: 19. Germline V gives CDR1 MDHEN, CDR2 SYDVKM. This CDR3 is 17 amino acids long. Here the CDR3 reads CASTLESGTVLGNEQFF. In DNA form, the CDR3 reads TGTGCCAGCACCCTTGAATCGGGGACAGTACTGGGGAATGAGCAGTTCTTC.